A selection of T cell receptor beta chains follows, all from one sample in a study of T-cell memory formation after mild COVID-19. Via MiXCR, TCRdb re-called the 5' RACE reads, giving one row per CDR3 protein. The sample records about 350,000 distinct CDR3 sequences, roughly 15% being singletons. The sequencing input was PBMCs or a T cell subset sorted from them (not recorded which). The receptors were gathered from a man aged 18 to 35 who had mild COVID-19 (a few samples of this study predate the infection). Cell type and time point are not known. The CDR3 runs from the conserved cysteine through the conserved F or W.

v_gene | CDR3aa
TRBV7-8 | CASSRSPRGWNTEAFF
TRBV2 | CASSSGYRTVNQPQHF
TRBV6-5 | CASSRYPSGGMNTGELFF
TRBV6-5 | CASSKPGLTEAFF
TRBV6-5 | CASSPRDRGKANYGYTF
TRBV12-3/TRBV12-4 | CASSRQKSVGNYGYTF
TRBV5-5 | CASSTLSDTSDTQYF
TRBV27 | CASSFPSSAQYF
TRBV21-1 | CASSPQRGVTDTQYF
TRBV6-2/TRBV6-3 | CASSNIGLVDRADNQPQHF
TRBV28 | CASRPTRIGETQYF
TRBV6-5 | CASGDTEAFF
TRBV6-5 | CASSWAESTGELFF
TRBV4-2 | CASSPPPDYNEQFF
TRBV29-1 | CSVRQGVYNEQFF
TRBV25-1 | CASSELGGTDTQYF
TRBV9 | CASSLGLAGIETQYF
TRBV7-9 | CASSLEVRTDQETQYF
TRBV4-1 | CASSKQGAVQPQHF